This is a list of T cell receptor beta chains from one sample in a study of cytomegalovirus exposure and HLA in healthy donors. Assay: immunoSEQ multiplex PCR; the TCRdb copy retains only in-frame clones and omits some. Of 60,000 to 80,000 clones in the sample, around 94% were seen once. The sequenced sample consisted of PBMCs. All receptors come from a woman in her late teens or twenties in good health and CMV-seropositive. Each CDR3 is given with its conserved first and last residue. A D gene is named only where the DNA matches it firmly. The size entry is marked missing in some rows and otherwise reads once, few, many or a size class.

J,D,V,size,CDR3,DNA
TRBJ2-5,NA,TRBV7-3,NA,CASSPARGQGEETQYF,TGTGCCAGCAGCCCCGCCAGGGGTCAGGGAGAAGAGACCCAGTACTTC
TRBJ1-1,NA,TRBV6-5,NA,CASSHQTGPNTEAFF,TGTGCCAGCAGCCATCAAACAGGGCCGAACACTGAAGCTTTCTTT
TRBJ1-5,TRBD1,TRBV30,NA,CAWSADRGQPQHF,TGTGCCTGGAGTGCAGACAGGGGTCAGCCCCAGCATTTT
TRBJ2-7,NA,TRBV5-1,NA,CASSSRASYEQYF,TGCGCCAGCAGCTCCAGGGCCTCCTACGAGCAGTACTTC
TRBJ2-1,TRBD2,TRBV19,NA,CASSTQAGGSNEQFF,TGTGCCAGTAGTACCCAAGCGGGAGGGTCCAATGAGCAGTTCTTC
TRBJ2-7,NA,TRBV5-6,NA,CASSAWGLHEQYF,TGTGCCAGCAGCGCCTGGGGGCTACACGAGCAGTACTTC
TRBJ2-1,TRBD2,TRBV11-3,NA,CASSSGTIVYNEQFF,TGTGCCAGCAGCTCCGGGACTATCGTCTACAATGAGCAGTTCTTC
TRBJ1-1,NA,TRBV7-9,NA,CASSPDRASVSEAFF,TGTGCCAGCAGCCCCGACAGAGCCTCTGTGAGTGAAGCTTTCTTT
TRBJ1-5,NA,TRBV6-1,NA,CASAQGWSNQPQHF,TGTGCCAGCGCCCAGGGTTGGAGCAATCAGCCCCAGCATTTT
TRBJ1-6,NA,TRBV5-4,NA,CAFEGGGSWGMDSPLHF,TGTGCCTTCGAGGGTGGGGGGAGTTGGGGTATGGATTCACCCCTCCACTTT
TRBJ2-5,TRBD2,TRBV11-3,NA,CASSLSLTSGTQETQYF,TGTGCCAGCAGCTTATCCCTGACTAGCGGGACTCAAGAGACCCAGTACTTC
TRBJ1-1,NA,TRBV11-1,NA,CASSSEWVTMVNTEAFF,TGTGCCAGCAGCTCCGAGTGGGTAACTATGGTGAACACTGAAGCTTTCTTT
TRBJ1-1,NA,TRBV28,NA,CASSFWRNTEAFF,TGTGCCAGCAGTTTTTGGAGAAACACTGAAGCTTTCTTT
TRBJ2-4,NA,TRBV27,NA,CASSSFRDRKNIQYF,TGTGCCAGCAGCAGCTTTCGTGACAGAAAAAACATTCAGTACTTC
TRBJ2-1,TRBD2,TRBV10-1,once,CASSESSGLYNEQFF,TGCGCCAGCAGTGAATCTAGCGGCCTATACAATGAGCAGTTCTTC
TRBJ2-1,TRBD2,TRBV27,NA,CASSPTSGRREQFF,TGTGCCAGCAGTCCGACTAGCGGGAGGCGTGAGCAGTTCTTC
TRBJ2-5,NA,TRBV9,NA,CASSARGGLETQYF,TGTGCCAGCAGCGCTAGGGGGGGTCTGGAGACCCAGTACTTC
TRBJ2-7,TRBD2,TRBV29-1,NA,CSVGVAGGFVYEQYF,TGCAGCGTTGGAGTAGCGGGAGGATTCGTCTACGAGCAGTACTTC
TRBJ1-3,TRBD1,TRBV30,NA,CAWTGQGAGWTIYF,TGTGCCTGGACGGGACAGGGGGCAGGATGGACCATATATTTT
TRBJ1-1,NA,TRBV5-1,NA,CASQRDGGFEAFF,TGCGCCAGCCAAAGGGACGGGGGATTTGAAGCTTTCTTT
TRBJ2-7,TRBD2,TRBV9,NA,CASSVAAGTNNRYEQYF,TGTGCCAGCAGCGTAGCCGCGGGGACTAACAATCGCTACGAGCAGTACTTC
TRBJ1-1,NA,TRBV14,NA,CASSQRLNTEAFF,TGTGCCAGCAGCCAACGGTTGAACACTGAAGCTTTCTTT
TRBJ2-4,NA,TRBV29-1,few,CSVASDRTKNIQYF,TGCAGCGTTGCTTCTGACAGGACCAAAAACATTCAGTACTTC
TRBJ1-5,NA,TRBV28,NA,CASSSLSGNQPQHF,TGTGCCAGCAGTTCTCTATCGGGCAATCAGCCCCAGCATTTT
TRBJ1-4,TRBD1,TRBV2,NA,CASSDRDRNNEKLFF,TGTGCCAGCAGTGACCGGGACAGGAATAATGAAAAACTGTTTTTT
TRBJ2-7,TRBD2,TRBV18,NA,CASSPSSGAPISYEQYF,TGTGCCAGCTCACCTTCTAGCGGAGCTCCTATTTCTTACGAGCAGTACTTC
TRBJ2-7,NA,TRBV28,once,CASSTNYFFQRSPLYEQYF,TGTGCCAGCAGTACAAACTACTTCTTCCAAAGGAGTCCCCTCTACGAGCAGTACTTC
TRBJ1-1,NA,TRBV4-3,NA,CASSHDPTGMNTEAFF,TGCGCCAGCAGCCATGACCCTACAGGGATGAACACTGAAGCTTTCTTT
TRBJ1-1,TRBD1,TRBV6-5,few,CASNLQGSTEAFF,TGTGCCAGCAACCTACAGGGGTCCACTGAAGCTTTCTTT
TRBJ2-7,NA,TRBV5-1,NA,CASSLAGTYEQYF,TGCGCCAGCAGTCTCGCGGGAACTTACGAGCAGTACTTC
TRBJ2-7,NA,TRBV2,NA,CASSFYSSYEQYF,TGTGCCAGCAGTTTTTATTCGTCCTACGAGCAGTACTTC
TRBJ1-6,TRBD1,TRBV28,NA,CASRTGTGYSNSPLHF,TGTGCCAGCAGAACCGGGACAGGGTATTCTAATTCACCCCTCCACTTT
TRBJ1-3,NA,TRBV6-1,NA,CASSPRQGYGNTIYF,TGTGCCAGCAGTCCAAGGCAGGGTTATGGAAACACCATATATTTT
TRBJ1-6,NA,TRBV4-1,NA,CASSQDLGSYYNSPLHF,TGCGCCAGCAGCCAAGATTTAGGGAGTTATTATAATTCACCCCTCCACTTT
TRBJ1-3,NA,TRBV2,NA,CASRLQVISGNTIYF,TGTGCCAGCAGATTACAGGTTATCTCTGGAAACACCATATATTTT
TRBJ2-3,NA,TRBV11-2,NA,CASAIGVDTDTQYF,TGTGCCAGCGCAATAGGGGTGGACACAGATACGCAGTATTTT
TRBJ2-3,TRBD2,TRBV5-1,NA,CASSSGLAGLQDTQYF,TGCGCCAGCAGCTCGGGACTAGCGGGCCTTCAGGATACGCAGTATTTT
TRBJ1-2,NA,TRBV28,NA,CASSSHSLFLTPNYGYTF,TGTGCCAGCAGTTCGCACAGCTTATTCCTTACTCCGAACTATGGCTACACCTTC
TRBJ1-4,TRBD1,TRBV5-6,NA,CASSLGDSLDEKLFF,TGTGCCAGCAGCTTGGGGGACAGCCTGGATGAAAAACTGTTTTTT
TRBJ2-5,TRBD2,TRBV29-1,NA,CSVTYGLAGKKETQYF,TGCAGCGTGACATATGGACTAGCGGGAAAGAAAGAGACCCAGTACTTC
TRBJ2-2,TRBD2,TRBV11-2,once,CASRGVTGLAGGGTGELFF,TGTGCCAGCAGGGGGGTGACAGGACTAGCGGGAGGTGGCACCGGGGAGCTGTTTTTT
TRBJ2-7,NA,TRBV6-5,NA,CASSPTGWGYEQYF,TGTGCCAGCAGCCCTACGGGGTGGGGCTACGAGCAGTACTTC
TRBJ1-1,NA,TRBV4-1,NA,CASRSGPGGYTEAFF,TGCGCCAGCAGAAGCGGGCCTGGGGGATACACTGAAGCTTTCTTT
TRBJ1-5,TRBD1,TRBV11-2,NA,CASSRSPGGINQPQHF,TGTGCCAGCAGCCGGAGTCCAGGGGGCATCAATCAGCCCCAGCATTTT
TRBJ1-6,TRBD1,TRBV28,NA,CASSNIKGQVVRNSPLHF,TGTGCCAGCAGTAACATCAAGGGACAGGTTGTGAGGAATTCACCCCTCCACTTT
TRBJ2-3,TRBD2,TRBV7-2,NA,CASSLEPPGLAGSDTQYF,TGTGCCAGCAGCTTAGAACCCCCAGGACTAGCGGGCTCAGATACGCAGTATTTT
TRBJ2-7,NA,TRBV4-1,NA,CASSQGWVAGGEQYF,TGCGCCAGCAGCCAAGGGTGGGTAGCAGGAGGCGAGCAGTACTTC
TRBJ1-2,NA,TRBV6-1,once,CASSEIDTLYGYTF,TGTGCCAGCAGTGAAATCGACACCCTCTATGGCTACACCTTC
TRBJ1-4,NA,TRBV6-1,NA,CASSEGTDRWDEKLFF,TGTGCCAGCAGTGAAGGGACAGATCGTTGGGATGAAAAACTGTTTTTT
TRBJ2-7,NA,TRBV27,NA,CASSVQGLYEQYF,TGTGCCAGCTCGGTCCAGGGTTTGTACGAGCAGTACTTC
TRBJ2-6,NA,TRBV6-5,NA,CASSSHSGANVLTF,TGTGCCAGCAGTTCCCACTCTGGGGCCAACGTCCTGACTTTC
TRBJ2-1,TRBD2,TRBV11-2,NA,CASSLRPPSSGRGGEQFF,TGTGCCAGCAGCTTACGTCCCCCATCTAGCGGGAGGGGCGGTGAGCAGTTCTTC